This T cell receptor (beta chain) was retrieved from a study of cytomegalovirus exposure and HLA in healthy donors. TCRdb keeps only in-frame clones here, not all; method: immunoSEQ multiplex PCR. The sample gives tens of thousands of clones, roughly nine tenths of which show up once; roughly 3.1% is in the top ten. V gave up 7 bases and J gave up 6 bases; unmatched junction bases: 9. The CDR3 length is 15 residues. The V gene's germline CDR1 is LNHDA and CDR2 SQIVND (reference sequence). The sequence came from a man aged 18 to 30 in good health and CMV-seronegative. Material: PBMCs. J is TRBJ2-1 and V is TRBV19; 10 nucleotides line up with TRBD2. The CDR3 protein is CASKPGLARSNEQFF. The CDR3 DNA sequence: TGTGCCAGTAAACCGGGACTAGCGAGATCCAATGAGCAGTTCTTC. Filled out from reference TRBV19 and TRBJ2-1, the complete variable domain reads DGGITQSPKYLFRKEGQNVTLSCEQNLNHDAMYWYRQDPGQGLRLIYYSQIVNDFQKGDIAEGYSVSREKKESFPLTVTSAQKNPTAFYLCASKPGLARSNEQFFGPGTRLTVL.